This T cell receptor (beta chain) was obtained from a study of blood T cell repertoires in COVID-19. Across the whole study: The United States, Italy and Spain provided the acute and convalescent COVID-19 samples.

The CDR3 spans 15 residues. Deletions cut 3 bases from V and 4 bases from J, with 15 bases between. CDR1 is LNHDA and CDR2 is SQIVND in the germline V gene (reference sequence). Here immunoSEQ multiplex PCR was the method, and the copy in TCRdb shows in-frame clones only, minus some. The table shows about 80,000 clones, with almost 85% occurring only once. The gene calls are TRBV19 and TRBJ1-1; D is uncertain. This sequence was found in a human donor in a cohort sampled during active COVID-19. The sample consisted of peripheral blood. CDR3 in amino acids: CASSIGPGLGTEAFF. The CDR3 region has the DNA TGTGCCAGTAGTATCGGCCCGGGGTTGGGCACTGAAGCTTTCTTT. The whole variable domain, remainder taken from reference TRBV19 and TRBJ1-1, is DGGITQSPKYLFRKEGQNVTLSCEQNLNHDAMYWYRQDPGQGLRLIYYSQIVNDFQKGDIAEGYSVSREKKESFPLTVTSAQKNPTAFYLCASSIGPGLGTEAFFGQGTRLTVV.